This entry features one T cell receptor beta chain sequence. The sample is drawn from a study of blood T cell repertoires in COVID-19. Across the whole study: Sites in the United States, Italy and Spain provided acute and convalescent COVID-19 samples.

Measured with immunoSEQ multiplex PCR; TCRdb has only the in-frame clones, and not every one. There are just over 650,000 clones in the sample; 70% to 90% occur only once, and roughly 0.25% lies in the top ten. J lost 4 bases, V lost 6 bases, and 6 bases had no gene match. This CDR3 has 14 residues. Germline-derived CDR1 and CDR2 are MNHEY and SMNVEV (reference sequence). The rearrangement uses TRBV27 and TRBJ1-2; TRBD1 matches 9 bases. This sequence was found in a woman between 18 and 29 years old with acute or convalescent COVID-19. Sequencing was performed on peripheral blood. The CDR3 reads CASRMGQGVYGYTF. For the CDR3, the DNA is TGTGCCAGCAGGATGGGACAGGGAGTCTATGGCTACACCTTC.